Presented here are 32 T cell receptor beta chains from one specimen sequenced in a study of blood T cell repertoires in COVID-19 (dated by TCRdb to 2020 to 2021). The library was obtained by the immunoSEQ multiplex PCR assay. The clones in this table, taken by TCRdb from immuneACCESS, are in-frame only. Not every clone is retained; where verified, under half of the shortfall comes from an unresolved V gene, and the cause of the rest is unknown. The table for this sample lists 200,000 to 250,000 clones; about 87% of them were counted only once. The ten largest account for 3.7% of the sample. Sequencing was done on a sample of PBMCs or T cells enriched from blood (not recorded which). These receptor sequences come from a woman aged 30 to 39 who had been exposed to COVID-19.

This clone appeared a few times. The chain joins TRBV30 to TRBJ2-7; D remains unclear. Trimming removed 5 bases at V and 2 bases at J, with 25 bases between. The CDR3 spans 17 residues. CDR1 and CDR2 from the germline V gene are GTSNPN and SVGIG (reference sequence). The CDR3 coding sequence is TGTGCCTGGGGTCTGCGGTGGAGTACGGCCGTTCCCTACGAGCAGTACTTC. Amino acid sequence: CAWGLRWSTAVPYEQYF.

V is TRBV19 and J is TRBJ1-3, with 8 bases identical to TRBD1. Germline V gives CDR1 LNHDA, CDR2 SQIVND (reference sequence). V trimming: 5 bases; J trimming: 0 bases; junction bases outside the gene matches: 3. This CDR3 comprises 15 residues. CDR3 region: CASSRTGSSGNTIYF. The CDR3 region has the DNA TGTGCCAGTAGTCGGACAGGGAGCTCTGGAAACACCATATATTTT.

The chain couples TRBV14 to TRBJ2-7; 14 bases match TRBD2. Germline trimming cut 4 bases from V and 3 bases from J; bases unmatched to any gene: 14. The CDR3 is 19 amino acids. The germline CDR1 and CDR2 sequences are SGHDN and FVKESK. The CDR3 loop is CASSRRPGTSGRSIYEQYF. The CDR3 nucleotides are TGTGCCAGCAGCCGAAGGCCCGGGACTAGCGGGAGATCTATCTACGAGCAGTACTTC.

The rearrangement joins TRBV18 to TRBJ2-7, with TRBD1 matching over 8 bases. J lost 3 bases, V lost 5 bases, and 12 bases had no gene match. Germline loops: CDR1 KGHSH, CDR2 LQKENI. This CDR3 comprises 16 residues. In DNA form, the CDR3 reads TGTGCCAGCTCATCCACAGTCGGACAGGGTTTCTACGAGCAGTACTTC. Translating it yields CASSSTVGQGFYEQYF.

In this sample, this clone turned up once. The chain joins TRBV11-2 to TRBJ2-2, with a possible D match to TRBD1 (6 bases). CDR1 and CDR2 (germline): SGHAT, FQNNGV. Trimming left V 10 bases short and J 1 base short, with 22 bases between. CDR3 length: 17 amino acids. CDR3 in DNA: TGTGCCACCTTCTCCTTAAGGAGACAGGAGAACACCGGGGAGCTGTTTTTT. Translation: CATFSLRRQENTGELFF.

The CDR3 sequence is CASSPNPDRGYEQFF. Here the CDR3 DNA reads TGTGCCAGCAGTCCCAACCCGGACAGGGGCTATGAGCAGTTCTTC. The chain recombines TRBV25-1 with TRBJ2-1, with TRBD1 matching 9 bases. The CDR3 has 15 amino acids. The trim removed 5 bases at V and 8 bases at J, leaving 10 bases unmatched. In germline, CDR1 is MGHDK, CDR2 SYGVNS.

This clone was counted a single time. This chain joins TRBV5-1 and TRBJ1-1; TRBD1 matches 7 bases. This CDR3 comprises 14 residues. Trimming cost V 9 bases and J 5 bases; bases outside gene matches: 13. CDR1 and CDR2 (germline): SGHRS, YFSETQ. The CDR3 protein is CATKGQPMGTEAFF. CDR3 coding DNA: TGCGCCACCAAGGGACAGCCGATGGGGACTGAAGCTTTCTTT.

The rearrangement joins TRBV18 to TRBJ2-1; TRBD2 might be the D (6 bases). This CDR3 is 14 amino acids long. Trimming took off 6 bases at V and 7 bases at J, with 16 bases between the two ends. Germline V gene lookup returns CDR1 KGHSH and CDR2 LQKENI. CDR3 amino acids: CASSVEGRENEQFF. DNA of the CDR3: TGTGCCAGCTCGGTGGAGGGGAGAGAAAATGAGCAGTTCTTC.

This chain uses TRBV20-1 with TRBJ1-2; 7 positions agree with TRBD1. This CDR3 spans 11 amino acids. Germline assignment: CDR1 DFQATT and CDR2 SNEGSKA (reference sequence). The CDR3 nucleotides read TGCGCAAAGCCGACAGGGATCGGCTACACCTTC. It codes for CAKPTGIGYTF.

The chain combines TRBV2 with TRBJ2-2, with a possible D match to TRBD2 (5 bases). Per germline, CDR1 SNHLY and CDR2 FYNNEI. This CDR3 region has 15 residues. Trimming shortened V by 5 bases and J by 4 bases, and 14 bases separated the two germline ends. The CDR3 protein is CASSPQNEGTGELFF. CDR3 in DNA: TGTGCCAGCAGTCCCCAGAACGAGGGCACCGGGGAGCTGTTTTTT.

This clone was seen a single time. The chain has TRBV5-1 and TRBJ1-6; D is unresolved. The CDR3 has 14 residues. V was pared by 6 bases and J by 4 bases, with 11 bases between. CDR1 SGHRS and CDR2 YFSETQ come from the germline V gene. CDR3 loop: CASTLGVYNSPLHF. Here the CDR3 DNA reads TGCGCCAGCACCCTGGGAGTTTATAATTCACCCCTCCACTTT. Based on the CDR3 plus reference TRBV5-1 and TRBJ1-6, the full variable domain is KAGVTQTPRYLIKTRGQQVTLSCSPISGHRSVSWYQQTPGQGLQFLFEYFSETQRNKGNFPGRFSGRQFSNSRSEMNVSTLELGDSALYLCASTLGVYNSPLHFGNGTRLTVT.

The chain joins TRBV2 to TRBJ2-3; the match to TRBD2 covers 11 bases. The CDR3 is 17 residues long. V lost 4 bases, J lost 5 bases, and 11 bases stayed unmatched. From germline, CDR1 is SNHLY and CDR2 FYNNEI. In DNA, the CDR3 is TGTGCCAGCAGTGCGACACTACTAGCGGGAGTTGGAGATACGCAGTATTTT. It codes for CASSATLLAGVGDTQYF.

The V gene is TRBV7-3, the J gene TRBJ1-1; 8 bases match TRBD1. After removal of 5 bases from V and 1 base from J, the junction contained 0 bases not matched to a gene. Germline V gives CDR1 SGHTA, CDR2 FQGTGA. CDR3 length equals 13 residues. DNA of the CDR3: TGTGCCAGCAGCCAGGGGGCGAACACTGAAGCTTTCTTT. As protein: CASSQGANTEAFF. The variable domain in full, with the rest retrieved from reference TRBV7-3 and TRBJ1-1, is GAGVSQTPSNKVTEKGKYVELRCDPISGHTALYWYRQSLGQGPEFLIYFQGTGAADDSGLPNDRFFAVRPEGSVSTLKIQRTERGDSAVYLCASSQGANTEAFFGQGTRLTVV.

The CDR3 DNA reads TGTGCCAGTAGTTCCTTTCGCCCTAGCTCCTACAATGAGCAGTTCTTC. This sequence encodes CASSSFRPSSYNEQFF. This chain links TRBV19 with TRBJ2-1; no firm D call. Germline V gene lookup returns CDR1 LNHDA and CDR2 SQIVND (reference sequence). There are 16 residues in the CDR3. V was clipped by 5 bases and J by 0 bases, with 14 bases between them.

The J gene is TRBJ1-4, the V gene TRBV30, with 9 nucleotides matching TRBD1. This CDR3 has 13 residues. Germline values: CDR1 GTSNPN, CDR2 SVGIG (reference sequence). V was pared by 4 bases and J by 8 bases, with 5 bases of the junction left unmatched. The CDR3 DNA follows: TGTGCCTGGACCCGGGACAGGGCCGAAAAACTGTTTTTT. Amino acids: CAWTRDRAEKLFF.

This clone was detected a few times. The chain employs TRBV5-5 and TRBJ1-3, with 8 bases lining up with TRBD1. The J segment lost 4 bases and the V segment lost 2 bases, leaving 8 bases of the junction unmatched. The CDR3 runs to 16 residues. The germline V gene has CDR1 SGHKS and CDR2 YYEKEE (reference sequence). The CDR3 DNA is TGTGCCAGCAGCTTTGATGACAGGGGCCTCGGAAACACCATATATTTT. This gives the protein CASSFDDRGLGNTIYF.

The CDR3 loop reads CASSLEQINEQFF. CDR3 DNA: TGCGCCAGCAGCTTGGAACAAATCAATGAGCAGTTCTTC. The chain carries TRBV5-1 and TRBJ2-1, with unresolved D. The CDR3 length is 13 residues. Trimming shortened V by 0 bases and J by 6 bases, and 7 bases separated the two germline ends. The germline V gene has CDR1 SGHRS and CDR2 YFSETQ.

The rearrangement links TRBV12-5 to TRBJ1-4; D gene uncertain. The CDR3 contains 16 residues. Deletions cut 0 bases from V and 5 bases from J, with 13 bases between. The germline V gene encodes CDR1 LGHNT and CDR2 FRNRAP. CDR3 nucleotide sequence: TGTGCTAGTGGTTTGGTACTAAATCGCATAAATGAAAAACTGTTTTTT. Its protein is CASGLVLNRINEKLFF.

The chain employs TRBV12-3 or TRBV12-4 and TRBJ1-1; unclear D gene. The V gene lost 5 bases and the J gene lost 6 bases, with 10 bases spanning the gap. The CDR3 sequence is 12 residues long. The CDR3: CASSPLEAEAFF. The CDR3 nucleotides read TGTGCCAGCAGTCCCTTGGAGGCTGAAGCTTTCTTT.

CDR3: CASTRDSLSYEQYF. The CDR3, as DNA: TGTGCCAGCACTAGGGACAGCCTCTCCTACGAGCAGTACTTC. The rearrangement links TRBV6-5 to TRBJ2-7, with 7 bases lining up with TRBD1. Germline lookup yields CDR1 MNHEY and CDR2 SVGAGI. CDR3 length equals 14 residues. J lost 0 bases, V lost 7 bases, and 6 bases had no gene match.

The rearrangement uses TRBV5-1 and TRBJ2-7; 7 bases agree with TRBD2. The germline CDR1 and CDR2 sequences are SGHRS and YFSETQ. The junction had 13 bases not matched to a gene; V was cut back by 0 bases and J by 7 bases. This CDR3 is built from 16 residues. The CDR3 is CASSLDSSGRGREQYF. The DNA of the CDR3 is TGCGCCAGCAGCTTGGATTCATCGGGGCGCGGGAGAGAGCAGTACTTC. Together with reference TRBV5-1 and TRBJ2-7, the CDR3 gives the full variable domain: KAGVTQTPRYLIKTRGQQVTLSCSPISGHRSVSWYQQTPGQGLQFLFEYFSETQRNKGNFPGRFSGRQFSNSRSEMNVSTLELGDSALYLCASSLDSSGRGREQYFGPGTRLTVT.

This chain links TRBV18 with TRBJ2-2; 10 positions match TRBD2. This CDR3 is built from 18 residues. The junction had 11 bases not matched to a gene; V was cut back by 3 bases and J by 4 bases. Germline CDR1 and CDR2: KGHSH and LQKENI. Written as DNA, the CDR3 is TGTGCCAGCTCACCGAAGGCTCAACTAGCGGGGTTCACCGGGGAGCTGTTTTTT. Protein product: CASSPKAQLAGFTGELFF.

V is TRBV5-1 and J is TRBJ2-3; 14 bases are shared with TRBD2. The CDR3 loop spans 15 amino acids. The germline CDR1 and CDR2 sequences are SGHRS and YFSETQ. Germline trimming cut 4 bases from V and 4 bases from J; bases unmatched to any gene: 2. The DNA of the CDR3 is TGCGCCAGCAGCGGACTAGCGGGAGGCTCAGATACGCAGTATTTT. Amino acids: CASSGLAGGSDTQYF. The entire variable domain, with the rest obtained from reference TRBV5-1 and TRBJ2-3, is as follows: KAGVTQTPRYLIKTRGQQVTLSCSPISGHRSVSWYQQTPGQGLQFLFEYFSETQRNKGNFPGRFSGRQFSNSRSEMNVSTLELGDSALYLCASSGLAGGSDTQYFGPGTRLTVL.

The chain recombines TRBV2 with TRBJ2-1, with 7 nucleotides matching TRBD1. J gave up 9 bases and V 2 bases, and 10 bases lay outside the gene matches. The CDR3 extends over 15 amino acids. The germline gives CDR1 SNHLY, CDR2 FYNNEI. CDR3 nucleotide sequence: TGTGCCAGCAGTGAAAGGGGGACAGACCTTCCTGAGCAGTTCTTC. Translating gives CASSERGTDLPEQFF.

The chain employs TRBV7-9 and TRBJ1-1; 7 nucleotides agree with TRBD1. The CDR3 spans 15 residues. Germline CDR1 reads SEHNR; CDR2 reads FQNEAQ (reference sequence). V trimming: 1 base; J trimming: 0 bases; junction bases outside the gene matches: 2. CDR3 DNA: TGTGCCAGCAGCTTAGGACAGGGCTTGAACACTGAAGCTTTCTTT. Translation gives CASSLGQGLNTEAFF.

This chain links TRBV10-3 with TRBJ1-1; D gene ambiguous. The CDR3 covers 14 residues. The germline gives CDR1 ENHRY, CDR2 SYGVKD. Trimming shortened V by 3 bases and J by 1 base, and 9 bases separated the two germline ends. The CDR3 reads CAISDRTANTEAFF. DNA of the CDR3: TGTGCCATCAGTGACCGGACTGCGAACACTGAAGCTTTCTTT.

This rearrangement joins TRBV5-4 to TRBJ2-2; 13 positions match TRBD2. The ends lost 5 bases at V and 0 bases at J; junction bases unmatched: 4. This CDR3 comprises 17 residues. Germline V gene sequence: CDR1 SGHNT, CDR2 YYREEE (reference sequence). The CDR3 sequence is CASRLAGGESNTGELFF. The DNA of the CDR3 is TGTGCCAGCAGACTAGCGGGAGGGGAATCGAACACCGGGGAGCTGTTTTTT.

The chain combines TRBV30 with TRBJ2-3; D uncertain. The CDR3 is 11 amino acids. Trimming left V 5 bases short and J 6 bases short, with 9 bases between. CDR1 is GTSNPN and CDR2 is SVGIG in the germline V gene (reference sequence). CDR3 loop: CAWSWADTQYF. CDR3 bases: TGTGCCTGGTCATGGGCGGATACGCAGTATTTT.

The genes are TRBV7-2 and TRBJ2-7, with 7 bases aligning to TRBD2. V was clipped by 0 bases and J by 4 bases; unmatched bases: 9. Germline V gene sequence: CDR1 SGHTA, CDR2 FQGNSA. The CDR3 has 16 amino acids. In nucleotides, the CDR3 is TGTGCCAGCAGCTTAGCGTCTGGACTAGGGTATTACGAGCAGTACTTC. Its protein is CASSLASGLGYYEQYF.

The chain couples TRBV5-5 to TRBJ2-1; no clear D. The CDR3 has 14 amino acids. In germline, CDR1 is SGHKS, CDR2 YYEKEE (reference sequence). The V end lost 0 bases, the J end lost 11 bases, and 15 bases lay between the germline ends. The CDR3 nucleotides read TGTGCCAGCAGCTTGGTTGAACCCAGTATTAAGCAGTTCTTC. It encodes CASSLVEPSIKQFF.

The J gene is TRBJ2-7, the V gene TRBV4-2; 7 bases are shared with TRBD2. The length of the CDR3 is 16 residues. With V trimmed by 1 base and J by 7 bases, 13 bases remained unmatched. CDR1 is LGHNA, CDR2 YNFKEQ, per germline. The CDR3 loop reads CASSQGHGAGLEEQYF. In DNA, the CDR3 is TGTGCCAGCAGCCAAGGTCATGGAGCGGGGCTGGAGGAGCAGTACTTC.

The rearrangement links TRBV19 to TRBJ2-1, with 9 nucleotides matching TRBD1. Losses at the gene ends were 5 bases for V and 6 bases for J; bases not matched to a gene: 8. The CDR3 extends over 15 amino acids. The germline CDR1 and CDR2 sequences are LNHDA and SQIVND (reference sequence). The CDR3 reads CASSLRQGGTNEQFF. The CDR3 DNA follows: TGTGCCAGTAGTCTTCGACAGGGGGGAACCAATGAGCAGTTCTTC.